Below are 21 T cell receptor beta chains sequenced from a single sample in a study of T cell responses to AZD1222 COVID-19 vaccine. Profiling relied on immunoSEQ multiplex PCR, and the TCRdb table lists in-frame clones only, not all of them. The table includes some 85,000 clones, about 91% detected once. The sample consisted of peripheral blood, taken on day 0 of AZD1222 vaccination. These TCRs come from an adult in good health.

This chain uses TRBV6-5 with TRBJ1-2; tentative D call: TRBD1 (5 bases). Germline V gene data show CDR1 as MNHEY and CDR2 as SVGAGI. This CDR3 region has 14 residues. The ends were cut back, 7 bases at V and 1 base at J, with 13 bases in the middle. CDR3 region: CASKGQENNYGYTF. The CDR3 DNA is TGTGCCAGCAAGGGGCAGGAGAATAACTATGGCTACACCTTC.

The chain joins TRBV7-2 to TRBJ2-1; possible D gene TRBD2, 7 bases. The CDR3 extends over 12 amino acids. With 1 base removed from V and 16 bases from J, the gap between germline ends came to 14 bases. Germline CDR1 SGHTA, CDR2 FQGNSA. CDR3 DNA: TGTGCCAGCAGCTTAGAGGCGGGGGCGCGATTCTTC. It is translated as CASSLEAGARFF.

This rearrangement joins TRBV5-4 to TRBJ2-1; D not certain. V lost 2 bases and J 0 bases, leaving 9 bases between the germline ends. Germline loops: CDR1 SGHNT, CDR2 YYREEE (reference sequence). The length of the CDR3 is 15 residues. CDR3 DNA: TGTGCCAGCAGCTTATCCCCGAGCTCCTACAATGAGCAGTTCTTC. Translating gives CASSLSPSSYNEQFF.

This clone was observed a single time. The rearrangement uses TRBV29-1 and TRBJ1-5; D is possibly TRBD1 (5 bases). V was pared by 7 bases and J by 4 bases, with 11 bases between. The CDR3 is made up of 12 amino acids. Germline values: CDR1 SQVTM, CDR2 ANQGSEA. Here the CDR3 reads CSAGTGNQPQHF. The CDR3 DNA sequence: TGCAGCGCCGGGACGGGGAATCAGCCCCAGCATTTT.

The rearrangement joins TRBV7-9 to TRBJ1-1, with D perhaps matching TRBD1 (6 bases). V lost 6 bases to trimming and J lost 6 bases, with 14 bases between them. CDR1 is SEHNR and CDR2 is FQNEAQ in the germline V gene (reference sequence). The CDR3 loop spans 13 amino acids. The CDR3 DNA reads as TGTGCCAGCAGACTTCAGACAGGAGCTGAAGCTTTCTTT. Amino acids: CASRLQTGAEAFF.

J is TRBJ1-1 and V is TRBV6-2 or TRBV6-3; no reliable D call. This CDR3 has 15 residues. Germline values: CDR1 MNHEY, CDR2 SVGEGT. V shed 5 bases and J shed 5 bases, with 18 bases lying between them. For the CDR3, the DNA is TGTGCCAGCAGTCAAAAGGGCAGGTATTTGACTGAAGCTTTCTTT. Protein: CASSQKGRYLTEAFF.

The gene calls are TRBV6-1 and TRBJ1-3; D remains ambiguous. The V end lost 4 bases, the J end lost 0 bases, and 13 bases lay between the germline ends. CDR3 length equals 16 residues. CDR1 and CDR2 from the germline V gene are MNHNS and SASEGT. For the CDR3, the DNA is TGTGCCAGCAGTGGGGCGGGCCCCGTCTCTGGAAACACCATATATTTT. It encodes CASSGAGPVSGNTIYF.

CDR3 DNA: TGTGCCAGCAGCTTATTGGGAGAAAGAAACACCATATATTTT. This sequence encodes CASSLLGERNTIYF. This chain joins TRBV7-9 and TRBJ1-3; D is unclear. CDR3 length: 14 amino acids. The germline CDR1 and CDR2 sequences are SEHNR and FQNEAQ (reference sequence). V lost 2 bases to trimming and J lost 5 bases, with 10 bases between them.

This sequence joins TRBV2 and TRBJ2-1, with a weak D call TRBD1 (6 bases). The V and J ends lost 6 bases and 6 bases respectively, with 15 bases between them. The CDR3 extends over 14 amino acids. Germline V gives CDR1 SNHLY, CDR2 FYNNEI. The CDR3 DNA follows: TGTGCCAGCAGGGCCGGGACATCACCCAATGAGCAGTTCTTC. Residues: CASRAGTSPNEQFF.

This chain joins TRBV7-6 and TRBJ1-4; TRBD1 agrees at 7 bases. CDR1 and CDR2 (germline): SGHVS, FNYEAQ. The CDR3 is 20 residues long. Trimming cost V 5 bases and J 4 bases; bases outside gene matches: 22. CDR3: CASSITPAGQADYYNEKLFF. CDR3 coding DNA: TGTGCCAGCAGCATAACCCCAGCTGGACAGGCCGACTACTATAATGAAAAACTGTTTTTT.

The gene calls are TRBV30 and TRBJ1-5; D gene unclear. The ends were cut back, 4 bases at V and 0 bases at J, with 16 bases in the middle. From germline, CDR1 is GTSNPN and CDR2 SVGIG (reference sequence). The CDR3 covers 16 residues. The CDR3 is CAWTSGTTYSNQPQHF. The CDR3 bases are TGTGCCTGGACTTCGGGAACGACCTATAGCAATCAGCCCCAGCATTTT.

The V and J genes are TRBV18 and TRBJ1-2, with TRBD1 matching over 10 bases. CDR3 size: 15 residues. Germline V lookup: CDR1 KGHSH, CDR2 LQKENI. J lost 2 bases, V lost 8 bases, and 8 bases had no gene match. Written as DNA, the CDR3 is TGTGCCAGCACCGAGGACAGGGGGAGGAACTATGGCTACACCTTC. It specifies CASTEDRGRNYGYTF.

The gene calls are TRBV18 and TRBJ1-2, with TRBD1 matching 9 bases. Looked up from germline, CDR1 is KGHSH and CDR2 is LQKENI. The CDR3 covers 13 residues. The V and J ends lost 5 bases and 3 bases, in that order; junction bases with no gene match: 1. CDR3 sequence reads: CASSDRGYYGYTF. Here the CDR3 DNA reads TGTGCCAGCTCAGACAGGGGGTACTATGGCTACACCTTC.

This chain connects TRBV5-1 to TRBJ2-2, with TRBD1 identical over 10 bases. The CDR3 has 15 amino acids. The V and J ends lost 4 bases and 4 bases, in that order; junction bases with no gene match: 4. The germline V gene encodes CDR1 SGHRS and CDR2 YFSETQ. CDR3 sequence (DNA): TGCGCCAGCAGCCCTCGGACAGGGGGCACCGGGGAGCTGTTTTTT. The encoded protein is CASSPRTGGTGELFF.

The chain combines TRBV27 with TRBJ1-5; tentatively, D is TRBD1 (6 bases). V was trimmed by 6 bases and J by 1 base, leaving 16 bases between them. The CDR3 is made up of 16 amino acids. Germline CDR1 is MNHEY and CDR2 is SMNVEV (reference sequence). The CDR3 bases are TGTGCCAGCAGCCCTACCGGGGGCGCGAGCAATCAGCCCCAGCATTTT. It yields the protein CASSPTGGASNQPQHF.

The V call is TRBV7-3, the J call TRBJ1-1; TRBD1 agrees at 7 bases. Germline V gene sequence: CDR1 SGHTA, CDR2 FQGTGA. CDR3 length: 13 residues. J gave up 11 bases and V 2 bases, and 8 bases lay outside the gene matches. CDR3 protein: CASSLGQASVAFF. The CDR3 bases are TGTGCCAGCAGCTTAGGACAGGCCTCAGTTGCTTTCTTT.

As to this clone: One junction end does not reproduce the germline sequence, and a read error may be involved. The chain carries TRBV7-7 and TRBJ2-1; the match to TRBD2 covers 7 bases. The germline CDR1 and CDR2 sequences are SSHAT and FNYEAQ (reference sequence). The CDR3 loop spans 16 amino acids. The CDR3 coding sequence is TGTGCTAGCAGCCCTCTAGCGGCAAACCAACCCAATGAGCAGTTCTTC. This codes for CASSPLAANQPNEQFF.

The chain is built from TRBV9 and TRBJ2-1; D is undetermined. The CDR3 sequence is 16 residues long. CDR1 SGDLS and CDR2 YYNGEE come from the germline V gene. V was clipped by 0 bases and J by 6 bases, with 16 bases between them. The chain's CDR3 is CASSVGPQFLGNEQFF. CDR3 DNA: TGTGCCAGCAGCGTAGGACCACAGTTCCTGGGCAATGAGCAGTTCTTC.

The chain employs TRBV13 and TRBJ1-4; perhaps TRBD1 as D (6 bases). Germline values: CDR1 PRHDT, CDR2 FYEKMQ (reference sequence). Trimming pared 5 bases from V and 0 bases from J, leaving 22 bases between. The CDR3 contains 19 residues. This CDR3 is CASSPFRTVGTSTNEKLFF. CDR3 in DNA: TGTGCCAGCAGCCCCTTCCGGACAGTCGGGACTTCAACTAATGAAAAACTGTTTTTT.

CDR3: CARGVDRNLRETQYF. CDR3 DNA sequence: TGTGCCAGGGGGGTCGACAGAAATCTCCGAGAGACCCAGTACTTC. This chain uses TRBV6-5 with TRBJ2-5, with D tentatively TRBD1 or TRBD2 (5 bases each). The CDR3 is 15 amino acids. Germline V gives CDR1 MNHEY, CDR2 SVGAGI. Deletions cut 9 bases from V and 4 bases from J, with 21 bases between.

This rearrangement joins TRBV21-1 to TRBJ2-1; the table's D call of TRBD2 was not tested on the DNA. TRBV21-1 is marked as a pseudogene. CDR3 length equals 19 residues. DNA for the CDR3: TGTGCCAGCAGCAAGAGGCGGAGAAGCGGGCAGCGGGAGTACAATGAGCAGTTCTTC. It translates to CASSKRRRSGQREYNEQFF.